The clone carrying this T cell receptor (beta chain) has at least ten counts. These data come from a study of low-dose radiotherapy and immunotherapy resistance in tumors. The CDR3 contains 17 residues. As for time point: after trial treatment. Stated treatment: LDRT plus nivolumab, ipilimumab, low-dose cyclophosphamide and aspirin (RACIN trial). The donors' treatment consisted of nivolumab, ipilimumab, aspirin, low-dose cyclophosphamide and low-dose radiotherapy. All eligible patients presented with advanced solid tumors that contained no tumor-infiltrating lymphocytes. Alpha and beta chains were covered, as first-strand cDNA relied on TRAV- and TRBV-specific primers. The PCR that amplified TCRs ran for about 20 cycles, relying on a constant-region primer and a V-primer adapter. Each CDR3 protein gets one entry after TCRdb re-called the reads with MiXCR. The table shows under 95,000 distinct CDR3 sequences, with 15% to 20% occurring only once.

Sequencing used PBMCs, obtained after low-dose radiotherapy plus immunotherapy. This clonotype originated in a male donor with prostate cancer. The chain carries TRBV21-1 and TRBJ2-5; TRBD2, as called in the table, went unchecked against the DNA. TRBV21-1 is shown as a pseudogene. The DNA of the CDR3 is TGTGCCAGCAGCAAAAGACGAGTGGAGGTCTACGGTGAGACCCAGTACTTC. Amino acids: CASSKRRVEVYGETQYF.